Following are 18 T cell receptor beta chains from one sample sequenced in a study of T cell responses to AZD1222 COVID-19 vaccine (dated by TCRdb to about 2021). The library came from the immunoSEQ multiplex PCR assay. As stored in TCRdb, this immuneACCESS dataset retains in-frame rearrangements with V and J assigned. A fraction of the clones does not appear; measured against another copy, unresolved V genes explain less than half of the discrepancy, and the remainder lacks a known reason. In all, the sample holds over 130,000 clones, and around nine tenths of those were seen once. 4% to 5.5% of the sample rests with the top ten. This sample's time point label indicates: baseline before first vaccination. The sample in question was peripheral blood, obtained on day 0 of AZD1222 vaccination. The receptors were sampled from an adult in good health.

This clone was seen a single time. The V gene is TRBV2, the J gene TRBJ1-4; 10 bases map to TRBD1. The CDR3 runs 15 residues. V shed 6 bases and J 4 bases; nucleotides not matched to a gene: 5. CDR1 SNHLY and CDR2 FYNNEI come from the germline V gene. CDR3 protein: CASRETGGLNEKLFF. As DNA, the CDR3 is TGTGCCAGCAGGGAGACAGGGGGCCTTAATGAAAAACTGTTTTTT.

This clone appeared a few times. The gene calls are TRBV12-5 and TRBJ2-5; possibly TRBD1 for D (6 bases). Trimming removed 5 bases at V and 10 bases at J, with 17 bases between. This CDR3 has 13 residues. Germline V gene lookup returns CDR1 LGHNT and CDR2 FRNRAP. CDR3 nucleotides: TGTGCTAGTGGTCCCTCAACCTCAGGGGACCAGTACTTC. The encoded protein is CASGPSTSGDQYF.

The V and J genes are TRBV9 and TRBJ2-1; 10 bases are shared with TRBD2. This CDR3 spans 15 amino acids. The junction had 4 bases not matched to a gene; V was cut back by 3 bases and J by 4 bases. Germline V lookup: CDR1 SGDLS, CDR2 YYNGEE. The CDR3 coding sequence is TGTGCCAGCAGCGGTGGGACTAGCGTTTACAATGAGCAGTTCTTC. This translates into CASSGGTSVYNEQFF.

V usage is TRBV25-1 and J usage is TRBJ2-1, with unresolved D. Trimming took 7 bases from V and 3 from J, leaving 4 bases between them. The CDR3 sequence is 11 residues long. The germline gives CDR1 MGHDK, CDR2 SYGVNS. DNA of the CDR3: TGTGCCAGCACTCACTACAATGAGCAGTTCTTC. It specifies CASTHYNEQFF. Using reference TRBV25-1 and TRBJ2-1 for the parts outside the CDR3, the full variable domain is EADIYQTPRYLVIGTGKKITLECSQTMGHDKMYWYQQDPGMELHLIHYSYGVNSTEKGDLSSESTVSRIRTEHFPLTLESARPSHTSQYLCASTHYNEQFFGPGTRLTVL.

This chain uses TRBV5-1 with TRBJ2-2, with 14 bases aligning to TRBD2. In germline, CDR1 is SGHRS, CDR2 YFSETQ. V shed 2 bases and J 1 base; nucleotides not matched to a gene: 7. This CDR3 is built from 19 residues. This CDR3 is CASSLRTSGGSENTGELFF. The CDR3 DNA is TGCGCCAGCAGCTTAAGGACTAGCGGGGGGTCTGAGAACACCGGGGAGCTGTTTTTT.

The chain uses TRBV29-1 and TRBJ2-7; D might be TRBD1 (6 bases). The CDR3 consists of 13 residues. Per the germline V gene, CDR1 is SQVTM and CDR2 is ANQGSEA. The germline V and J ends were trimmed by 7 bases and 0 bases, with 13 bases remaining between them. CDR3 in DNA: TGCAGCGCTAGACAGGCAAGCTCCTACGAGCAGTACTTC. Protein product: CSARQASSYEQYF.

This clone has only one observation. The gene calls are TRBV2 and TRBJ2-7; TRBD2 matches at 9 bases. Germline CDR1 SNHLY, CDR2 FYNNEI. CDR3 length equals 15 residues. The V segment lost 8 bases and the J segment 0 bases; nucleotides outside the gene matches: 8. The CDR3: CASGSIAGASYEQYF. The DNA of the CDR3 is TGTGCCAGCGGATCAATAGCGGGAGCCTCCTACGAGCAGTACTTC. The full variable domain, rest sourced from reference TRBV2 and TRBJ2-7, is EPEVTQTPSHQVTQMGQEVILRCVPISNHLYFYWYRQILGQKVEFLVSFYNNEISEKSEIFDDQFSVERPDGSNFTLKIRSTKLEDSAMYFCASGSIAGASYEQYFGPGTRLTVT.

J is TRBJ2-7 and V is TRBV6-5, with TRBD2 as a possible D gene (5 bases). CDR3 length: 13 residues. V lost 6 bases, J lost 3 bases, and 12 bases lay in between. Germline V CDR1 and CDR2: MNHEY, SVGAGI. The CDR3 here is CASRTPGSYEQYF. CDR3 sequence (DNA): TGTGCCAGCAGAACCCCGGGGAGCTACGAGCAGTACTTC.

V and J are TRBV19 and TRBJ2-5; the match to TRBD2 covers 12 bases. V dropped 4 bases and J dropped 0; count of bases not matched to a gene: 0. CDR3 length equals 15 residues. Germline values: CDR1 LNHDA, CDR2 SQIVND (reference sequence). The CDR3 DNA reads TGTGCCAGTAGTAGACTAGCGGGGGACCAAGAGACCCAGTACTTC. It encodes CASSRLAGDQETQYF.

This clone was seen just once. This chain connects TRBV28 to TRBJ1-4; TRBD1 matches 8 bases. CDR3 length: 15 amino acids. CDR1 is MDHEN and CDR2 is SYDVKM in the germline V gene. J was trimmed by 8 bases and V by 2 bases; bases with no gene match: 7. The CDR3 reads CASSLLTGDYEKLFF. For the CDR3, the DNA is TGTGCCAGCAGTTTACTGACAGGGGATTACGAAAAACTGTTTTTT.

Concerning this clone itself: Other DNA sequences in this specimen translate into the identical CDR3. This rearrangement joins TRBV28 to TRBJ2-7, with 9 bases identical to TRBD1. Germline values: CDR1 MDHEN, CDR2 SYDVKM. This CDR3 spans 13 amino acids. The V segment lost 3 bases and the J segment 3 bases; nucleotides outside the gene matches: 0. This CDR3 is CASSLTGGYEQYF. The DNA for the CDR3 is TGTGCCAGCAGTTTGACAGGGGGCTACGAGCAGTACTTC. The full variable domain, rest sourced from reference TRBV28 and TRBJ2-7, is DVKVTQSSRYLVKRTGEKVFLECVQDMDHENMFWYRQDPGLGLRLIYFSYDVKMKEKGDIPEGYSVSREKKERFSLILESASTNQTSMYLCASSLTGGYEQYFGPGTRLTVT.

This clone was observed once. The CDR3 region has the DNA TGTGCCAGCAGCTTCGAGGCGCAGAGGCTAGCGGGTCATGGCGAGCAGTACTTC. It specifies CASSFEAQRLAGHGEQYF. This chain joins TRBV5-5 and TRBJ2-7, with 8 bases that match TRBD2. The CDR3 spans 18 residues. With 2 bases clipped from V and 6 bases from J, the junction kept 19 bases outside the gene matches. Germline-derived CDR1 and CDR2 are SGHKS and YYEKEE (reference sequence). Variable domain in full (rest from reference TRBV5-5 and TRBJ2-7): DAGVTQSPTHLIKTRGQQVTLRCSPISGHKSVSWYQQVLGQGPQFIFQYYEKEERGRGNFPDRFSARQFPNYSSELNVNALLLGDSALYLCASSFEAQRLAGHGEQYFGPGTRLTVT.

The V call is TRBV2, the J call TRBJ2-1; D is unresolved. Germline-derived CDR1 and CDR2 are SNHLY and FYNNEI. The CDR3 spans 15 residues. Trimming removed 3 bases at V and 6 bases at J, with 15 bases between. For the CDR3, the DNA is TGTGCCAGCAGTGATTTTAGGATCAACCCCAATGAGCAGTTCTTC. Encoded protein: CASSDFRINPNEQFF. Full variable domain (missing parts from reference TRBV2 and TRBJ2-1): EPEVTQTPSHQVTQMGQEVILRCVPISNHLYFYWYRQILGQKVEFLVSFYNNEISEKSEIFDDQFSVERPDGSNFTLKIRSTKLEDSAMYFCASSDFRINPNEQFFGPGTRLTVL.

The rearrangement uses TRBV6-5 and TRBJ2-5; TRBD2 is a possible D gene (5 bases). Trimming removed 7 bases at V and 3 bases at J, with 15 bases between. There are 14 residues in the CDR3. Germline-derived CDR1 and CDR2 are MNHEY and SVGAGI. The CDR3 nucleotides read TGTGCCAGCAATGTAGTACGGGGAAAAGAGACCCAGTACTTC. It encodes CASNVVRGKETQYF.

CDR3 amino acids: CATSGTGHEKSAYEQYF. DNA of the CDR3: TGTGCCACCAGTGGGACGGGACACGAGAAAAGCGCCTACGAGCAGTACTTC. The chain couples TRBV24-1 to TRBJ2-7; weak D call: TRBD1 (6 bases). This CDR3 has 17 amino acids. V was shortened by 5 bases and J by 2 bases, with 21 bases between the two germline ends. CDR1 and CDR2 (germline): KGHDR, SFDVKD.

The CDR3 protein is CASSIGGLAGVGQYF. Written as DNA, the CDR3 is TGTGCCAGCAGCATAGGCGGACTAGCGGGGGTCGGTCAGTACTTC. This chain uses TRBV7-2 with TRBJ2-7, with 13 bases aligning to TRBD2. This CDR3 contains 15 residues. V was clipped by 5 bases and J by 10 bases; unmatched bases: 11. Germline assignment: CDR1 SGHTA and CDR2 FQGNSA.

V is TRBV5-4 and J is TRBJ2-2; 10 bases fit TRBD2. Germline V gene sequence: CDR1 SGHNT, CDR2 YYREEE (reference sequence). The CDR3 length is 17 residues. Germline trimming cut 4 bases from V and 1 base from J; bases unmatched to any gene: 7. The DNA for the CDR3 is TGTGCCAGCAGCCCGGCCCAGCGGGGGGGGAACACCGGGGAGCTGTTTTTT. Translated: CASSPAQRGGNTGELFF.

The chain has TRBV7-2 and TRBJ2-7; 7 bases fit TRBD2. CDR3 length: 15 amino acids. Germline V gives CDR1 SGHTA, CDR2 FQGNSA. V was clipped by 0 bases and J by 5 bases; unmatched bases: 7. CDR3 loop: CASSLATGGFDEQYF. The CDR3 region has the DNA TGTGCCAGCAGCTTAGCGACGGGAGGTTTCGACGAGCAGTACTTC.